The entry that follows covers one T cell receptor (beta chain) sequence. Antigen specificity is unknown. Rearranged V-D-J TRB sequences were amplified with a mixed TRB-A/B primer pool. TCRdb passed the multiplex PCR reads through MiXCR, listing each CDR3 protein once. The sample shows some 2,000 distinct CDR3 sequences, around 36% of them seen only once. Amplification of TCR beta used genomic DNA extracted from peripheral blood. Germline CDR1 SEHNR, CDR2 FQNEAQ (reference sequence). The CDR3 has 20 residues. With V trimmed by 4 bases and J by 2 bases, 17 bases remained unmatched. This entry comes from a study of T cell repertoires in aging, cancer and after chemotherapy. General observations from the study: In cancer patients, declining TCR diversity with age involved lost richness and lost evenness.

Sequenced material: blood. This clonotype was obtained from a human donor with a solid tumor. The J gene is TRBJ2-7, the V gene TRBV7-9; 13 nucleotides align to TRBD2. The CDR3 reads CASSSLSWQGTSGTPYEQYF. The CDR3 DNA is TGTGCCAGCAGCTCCCTTTCTTGGCAGGGGACTAGCGGGACTCCCTACGAGCAGTACTTC.